This T cell receptor beta chain is drawn from a study of CD4 and CD8 cells across lung adenocarcinoma regions. From the PCR reads, TCRdb called clonotypes with MiXCR, one entry per CDR3 protein. The sample holds 10,000 to 15,000 distinct CDR3 sequences, 53% seen once. This clonotype has a single count. This CDR3 is 14 amino acids long. The V and J ends lost 8 bases and 4 bases, in that order; junction bases with no gene match: 8. Germline CDR1 MNHNS, CDR2 SASEGT. Samples came from patients with localized non-small cell lung adenocarcinoma. Sample: CD8+ T cells from the center of a lung tumor. The chain links TRBV6-1 to TRBJ2-3, with 8 bases identical to TRBD2. The TCR comes from a female donor with lung adenocarcinoma. The CD4 and CD8 labels of this study may be unreliable. In DNA form, the CDR3 reads TGTGCCAGCGGGCAGCGGGAGCTGGCAGATACGCAGTATTTT. Amino acid sequence: CASGQRELADTQYF.